This T cell receptor beta chain was sequenced in a study of blood T cell repertoires in COVID-19. This clone was found once. The CDR3 contains 15 residues. CDR1 MNHEY and CDR2 SVGAGI come from the germline V gene. Trimming at V came to 2 bases and at J to 3 bases, leaving 4 bases not matched to a gene. Assay: immunoSEQ multiplex PCR; the TCRdb copy retains only in-frame clones and omits some. This repertoire shows 200,000 to 250,000 clones, roughly 86% found once; its top ten account for roughly 4%. The receptor's source is a man over 45 with acute or convalescent COVID-19. The specimen sequenced was peripheral blood. V gene TRBV6-5 combines with J gene TRBJ2-1; 7 bases fit TRBD1. The CDR3 sequence is CASSYTGVGYNEQFF. CDR3 bases: TGTGCCAGCAGTTACACAGGGGTGGGCTACAATGAGCAGTTCTTC.